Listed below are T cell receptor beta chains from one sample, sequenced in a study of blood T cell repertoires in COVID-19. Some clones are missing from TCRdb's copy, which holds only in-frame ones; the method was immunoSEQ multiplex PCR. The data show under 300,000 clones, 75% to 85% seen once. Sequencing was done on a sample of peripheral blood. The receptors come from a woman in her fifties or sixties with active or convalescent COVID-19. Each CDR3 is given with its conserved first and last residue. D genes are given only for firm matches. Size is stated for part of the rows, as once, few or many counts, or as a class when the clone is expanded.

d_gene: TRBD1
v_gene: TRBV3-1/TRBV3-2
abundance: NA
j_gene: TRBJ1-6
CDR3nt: TGTGCCAGCAGCCAAAACAGGGGGCCCTATAATTCACCCCTCCACTTT
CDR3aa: CASSQNRGPYNSPLHF

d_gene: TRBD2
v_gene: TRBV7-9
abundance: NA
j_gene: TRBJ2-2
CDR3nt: TGTGCCAGCAGCTTAGGCCTTGGGCGGGGGACCACCGGGGAGCTGTTTTTT
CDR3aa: CASSLGLGRGTTGELFF

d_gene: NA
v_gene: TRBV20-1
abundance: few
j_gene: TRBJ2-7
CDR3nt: TGCAGTGCTCAACTCTACGAGCAGTACTTC
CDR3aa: CSAQLYEQYF

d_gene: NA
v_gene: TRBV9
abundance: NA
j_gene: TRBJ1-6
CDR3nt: TGTGCCAGCAGCGTTCAACCCGAGGTTCGGTCACCCCTCCACTTT
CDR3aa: CASSVQPEVRSPLHF

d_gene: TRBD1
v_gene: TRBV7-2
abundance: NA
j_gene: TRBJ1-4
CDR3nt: TGTGCCAGCAGCTCCGACAGGGGGAGGGAAAAACTGTTTTTT
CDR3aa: CASSSDRGREKLFF

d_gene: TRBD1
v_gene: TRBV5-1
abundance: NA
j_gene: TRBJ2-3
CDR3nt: TGCGCCAGCAGCTCCCCCGACAGGGGGCTTTGGACAGATACGCAGTATTTT
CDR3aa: CASSSPDRGLWTDTQYF

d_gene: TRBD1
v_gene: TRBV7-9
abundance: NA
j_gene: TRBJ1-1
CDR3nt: TGTGCCAGCACCCAGAGGGGACAGGCGGCGACTGAAGCTTTCTTT
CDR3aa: CASTQRGQAATEAFF

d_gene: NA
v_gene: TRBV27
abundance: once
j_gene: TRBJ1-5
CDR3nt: TGTGCCAGCCACTGGGGGCGACAGGTTCATCAGCCCCAGCATTTT
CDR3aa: CASHWGRQVHQPQHF

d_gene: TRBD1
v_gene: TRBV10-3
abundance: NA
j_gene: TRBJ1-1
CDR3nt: TGTGCCATCAGCCAAAAGGGGGCGGACACTGAAGCTTTCTTT
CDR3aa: CAISQKGADTEAFF

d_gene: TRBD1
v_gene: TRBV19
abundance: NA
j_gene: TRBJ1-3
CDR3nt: TGTGCCAGTAGACGTCAGGGGGCGCGCGGAAACACCATATATTTT
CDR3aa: CASRRQGARGNTIYF

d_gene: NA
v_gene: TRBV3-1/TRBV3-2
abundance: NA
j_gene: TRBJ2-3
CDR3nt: TGTGCCAGCAGCCAAGACCTGCGGGGCTTCACAGATACGCAGTATTTT
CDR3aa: CASSQDLRGFTDTQYF

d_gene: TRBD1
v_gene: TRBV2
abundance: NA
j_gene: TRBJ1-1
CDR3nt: TGTGCCAGCGGAAGGACAGGGTACACTGAAGCTTTCTTT
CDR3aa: CASGRTGYTEAFF

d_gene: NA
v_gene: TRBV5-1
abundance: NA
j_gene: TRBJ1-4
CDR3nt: TGCGCCAGCAGTTTCCAGCCTGGACCGAGGAGGGACGAAAAACTGTTTTTT
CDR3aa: CASSFQPGPRRDEKLFF

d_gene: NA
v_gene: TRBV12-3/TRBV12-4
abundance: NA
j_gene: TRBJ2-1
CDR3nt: TGTGCCAGCAGTGCACAGGGCACTGAGCAGTTCTTC
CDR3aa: CASSAQGTEQFF

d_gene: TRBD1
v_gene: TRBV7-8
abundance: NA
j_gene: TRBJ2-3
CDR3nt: TGTGCCAGCAGCTTTGGCAGGGGGCGAAGGAAGAGCACAGATACGCAGTATTTT
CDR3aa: CASSFGRGRRKSTDTQYF

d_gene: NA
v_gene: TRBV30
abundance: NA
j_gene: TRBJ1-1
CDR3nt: TGTGCCTGGAGTCCGACATCACATGGGACTGAAGCTTTCTTT
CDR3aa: CAWSPTSHGTEAFF

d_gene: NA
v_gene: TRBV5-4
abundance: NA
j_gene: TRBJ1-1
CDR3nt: TGTGCCAGCAAGAGGGCCCCGAACACTGAAGCTTTCTTT
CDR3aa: CASKRAPNTEAFF

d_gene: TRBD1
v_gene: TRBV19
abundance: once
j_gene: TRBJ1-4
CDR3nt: TGTGCCAGTAGTATGGGGACAGGGAATGAAAAACTGTTTTTT
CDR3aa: CASSMGTGNEKLFF

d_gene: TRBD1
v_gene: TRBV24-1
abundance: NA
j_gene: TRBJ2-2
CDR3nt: TGTGCCACCAGTGAGACCGGGACAGGGGGTTACGGGGAGCTGTTTTTT
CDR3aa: CATSETGTGGYGELFF

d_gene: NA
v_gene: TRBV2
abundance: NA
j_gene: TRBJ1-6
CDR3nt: TGTGCCAGCATGGGGGGTTATTCACCCCTCCACTTT
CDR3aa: CASMGGYSPLHF

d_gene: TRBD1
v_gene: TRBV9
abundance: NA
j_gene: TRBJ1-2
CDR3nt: TGTGCCAGCAGCCCGCGACAAGACAGGGGAAACTATGGCTACACCTTC
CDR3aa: CASSPRQDRGNYGYTF

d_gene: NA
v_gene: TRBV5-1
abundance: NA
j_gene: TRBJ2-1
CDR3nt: TGCGCCAGCAGCCCCGGGGACAACTACAATGAGCAGTTCTTC
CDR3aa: CASSPGDNYNEQFF

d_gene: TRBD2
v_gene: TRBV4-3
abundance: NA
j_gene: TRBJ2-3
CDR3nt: TGCGCCAGCAGCCAAGCTGCCGGGGGGGCATATGATACGCAGTATTTT
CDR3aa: CASSQAAGGAYDTQYF

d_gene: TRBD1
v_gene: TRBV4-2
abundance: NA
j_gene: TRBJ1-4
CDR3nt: TGTGCCAGCAGCCAAGATCCCGGACAGGCTAATGAAAAACTGTTTTTT
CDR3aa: CASSQDPGQANEKLFF

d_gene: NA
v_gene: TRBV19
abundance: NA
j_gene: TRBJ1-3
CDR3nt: TGTGCCAGTAGGGTCGGGAGCTCTGGAAACACCATATATTTT
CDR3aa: CASRVGSSGNTIYF

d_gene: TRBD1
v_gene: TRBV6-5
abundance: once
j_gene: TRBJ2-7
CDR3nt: TGTGCCAGCAGTAGGACAGGTCCTTCTAACGAGCAGTACTTC
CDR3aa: CASSRTGPSNEQYF

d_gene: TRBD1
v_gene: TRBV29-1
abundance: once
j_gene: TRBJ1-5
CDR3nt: TGCAGCGTTGCCCTCGGACAGGGGAAGTCTCAGCCCCAGCATTTT
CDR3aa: CSVALGQGKSQPQHF